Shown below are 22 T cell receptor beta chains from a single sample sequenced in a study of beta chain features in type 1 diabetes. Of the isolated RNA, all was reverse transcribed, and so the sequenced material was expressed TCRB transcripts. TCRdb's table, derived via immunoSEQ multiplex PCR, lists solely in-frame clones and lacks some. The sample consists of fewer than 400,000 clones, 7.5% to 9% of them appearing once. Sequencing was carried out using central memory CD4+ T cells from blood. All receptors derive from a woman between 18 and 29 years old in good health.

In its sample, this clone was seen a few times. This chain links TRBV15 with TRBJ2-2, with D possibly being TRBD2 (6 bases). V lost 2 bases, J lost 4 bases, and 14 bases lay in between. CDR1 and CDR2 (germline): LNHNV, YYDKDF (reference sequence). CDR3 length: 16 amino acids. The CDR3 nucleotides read TGTGCCACCAGCAGACGAACGGGAGCGGGCACCGGGGAGCTGTTTTTT. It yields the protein CATSRRTGAGTGELFF.

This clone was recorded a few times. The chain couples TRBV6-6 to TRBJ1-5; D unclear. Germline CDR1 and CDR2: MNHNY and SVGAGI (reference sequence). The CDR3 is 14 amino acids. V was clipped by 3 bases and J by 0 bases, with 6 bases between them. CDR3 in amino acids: CASSYGDSNQPQHF. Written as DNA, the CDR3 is TGTGCCAGCAGTTATGGGGATAGCAATCAGCCCCAGCATTTT.

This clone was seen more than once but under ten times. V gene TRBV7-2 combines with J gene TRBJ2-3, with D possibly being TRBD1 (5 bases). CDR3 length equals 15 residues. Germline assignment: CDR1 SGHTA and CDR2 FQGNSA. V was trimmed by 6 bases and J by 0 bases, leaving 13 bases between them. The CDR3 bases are TGTGCCAGCAGATTTCAGGGAACTAGCACAGATACGCAGTATTTT. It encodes CASRFQGTSTDTQYF.

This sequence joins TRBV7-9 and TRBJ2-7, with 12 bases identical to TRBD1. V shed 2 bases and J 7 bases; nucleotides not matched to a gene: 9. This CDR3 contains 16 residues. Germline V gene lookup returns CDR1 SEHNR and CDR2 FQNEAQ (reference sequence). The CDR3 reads CASSLIPGQGAQEQYF. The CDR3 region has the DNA TGTGCCAGCAGCTTAATCCCGGGACAGGGGGCTCAGGAGCAGTACTTC.

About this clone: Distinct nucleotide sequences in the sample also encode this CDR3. Written as DNA, the CDR3 is TGTGCCAGCAGCTATGGCGGGAGCACAGATACGCAGTATTTT. Amino acid sequence: CASSYGGSTDTQYF. This chain uses TRBV7-2 with TRBJ2-3; weak D call: TRBD2 (5 bases). Trimming shortened V by 4 bases and J by 0 bases, and 8 bases separated the two germline ends. This CDR3 has 14 residues. Germline values: CDR1 SGHTA, CDR2 FQGNSA.

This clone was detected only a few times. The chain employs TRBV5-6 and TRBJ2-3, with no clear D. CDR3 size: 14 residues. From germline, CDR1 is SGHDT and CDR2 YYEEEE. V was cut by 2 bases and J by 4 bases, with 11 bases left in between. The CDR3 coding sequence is TGTGCCAGCAGCTTAAAAAGGGCGGCAGATACGCAGTATTTT. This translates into CASSLKRAADTQYF.

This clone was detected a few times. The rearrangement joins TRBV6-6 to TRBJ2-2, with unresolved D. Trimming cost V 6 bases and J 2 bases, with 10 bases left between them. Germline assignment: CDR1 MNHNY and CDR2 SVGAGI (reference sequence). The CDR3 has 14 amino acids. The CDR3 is CASSRVINTGELFF. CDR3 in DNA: TGTGCCAGCAGCCGAGTCATTAACACCGGGGAGCTGTTTTTT.

In DNA, the CDR3 is TGTGCCAGCAGCCCTCATCTGACACTTAACTATGGCTACACCTTC. It yields the protein CASSPHLTLNYGYTF. V usage is TRBV7-9 and J usage is TRBJ1-2; no clear D. This CDR3 contains 15 residues. Trimming stripped 5 bases from V and 1 base from J, with 14 bases between. Germline loops: CDR1 SEHNR, CDR2 FQNEAQ (reference sequence).

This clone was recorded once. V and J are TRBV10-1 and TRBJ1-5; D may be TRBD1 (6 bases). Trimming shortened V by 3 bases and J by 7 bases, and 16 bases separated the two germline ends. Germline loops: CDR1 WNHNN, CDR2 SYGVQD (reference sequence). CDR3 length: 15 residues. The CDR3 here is CASSDRLPGDQPQHF. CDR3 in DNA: TGCGCCAGCAGTGATAGGTTGCCAGGGGACCAGCCCCAGCATTTT.

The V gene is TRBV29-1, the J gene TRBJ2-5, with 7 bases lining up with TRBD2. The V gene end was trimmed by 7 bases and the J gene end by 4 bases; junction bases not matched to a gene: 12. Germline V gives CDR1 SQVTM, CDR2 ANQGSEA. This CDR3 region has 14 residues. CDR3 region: CSAGGGQGAETQYF. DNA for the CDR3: TGCAGCGCTGGGGGAGGGCAGGGAGCAGAGACCCAGTACTTC.

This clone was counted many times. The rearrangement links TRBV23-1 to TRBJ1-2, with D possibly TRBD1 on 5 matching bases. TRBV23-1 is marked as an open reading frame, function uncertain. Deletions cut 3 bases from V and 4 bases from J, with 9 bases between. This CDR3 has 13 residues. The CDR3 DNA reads TGCGCCAGCAGTCAGGGGGGGACCTATGGCTACACCTTC. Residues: CASSQGGTYGYTF.

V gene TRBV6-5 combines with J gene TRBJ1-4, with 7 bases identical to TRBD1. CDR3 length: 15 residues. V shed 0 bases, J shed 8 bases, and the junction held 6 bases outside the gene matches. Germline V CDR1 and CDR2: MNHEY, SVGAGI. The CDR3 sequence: CASSYSGGVGEKLFF. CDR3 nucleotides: TGTGCCAGCAGTTACTCAGGGGGCGTTGGGGAAAAACTGTTTTTT.

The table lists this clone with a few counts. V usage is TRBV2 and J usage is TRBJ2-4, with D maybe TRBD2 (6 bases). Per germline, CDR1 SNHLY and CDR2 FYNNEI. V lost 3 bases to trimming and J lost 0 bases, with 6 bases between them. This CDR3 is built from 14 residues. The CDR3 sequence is CASSEGGAKNIQYF. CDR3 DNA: TGTGCCAGCAGTGAGGGGGGAGCCAAAAACATTCAGTACTTC.

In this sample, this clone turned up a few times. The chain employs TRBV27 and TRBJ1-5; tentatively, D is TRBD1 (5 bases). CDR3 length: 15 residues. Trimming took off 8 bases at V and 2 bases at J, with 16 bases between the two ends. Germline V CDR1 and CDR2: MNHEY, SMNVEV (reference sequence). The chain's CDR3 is CASSTGVSGNQPQHF. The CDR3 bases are TGTGCCAGCTCTACAGGAGTCTCCGGCAATCAGCCCCAGCATTTT.

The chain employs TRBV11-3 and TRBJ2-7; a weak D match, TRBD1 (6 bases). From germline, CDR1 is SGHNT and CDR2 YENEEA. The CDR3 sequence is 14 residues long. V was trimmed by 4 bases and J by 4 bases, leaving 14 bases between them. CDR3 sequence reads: CASSWAQGPYEQYF. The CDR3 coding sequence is TGTGCCAGCAGCTGGGCACAGGGACCTTACGAGCAGTACTTC.

The CDR3 is CASSQKAGVMYEQYF. The CDR3 bases are TGTGCCAGCAGCCAAAAAGCGGGAGTGATGTACGAGCAGTACTTC. The rearrangement uses TRBV4-2 and TRBJ2-7, with TRBD2 matching over 8 bases. The germline gives CDR1 LGHNA, CDR2 YNFKEQ. This CDR3 comprises 15 residues. V shed 2 bases and J 4 bases; nucleotides not matched to a gene: 7.

CDR3 in DNA: TGTGCCAGCAGCCCCCATACGGAAGGCTACACCTTC. Translating it yields CASSPHTEGYTF. This rearrangement joins TRBV7-2 to TRBJ1-2; no definite D call. Trimming cost V 5 bases and J 8 bases, with 12 bases left between them. Germline V gene sequence: CDR1 SGHTA, CDR2 FQGNSA. The CDR3 covers 12 residues.

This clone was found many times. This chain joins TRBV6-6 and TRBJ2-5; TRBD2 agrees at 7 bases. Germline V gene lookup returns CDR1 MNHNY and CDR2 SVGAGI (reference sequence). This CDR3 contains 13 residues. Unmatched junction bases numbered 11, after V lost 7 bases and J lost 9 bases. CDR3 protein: CASTIEPRGAQYF. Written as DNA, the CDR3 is TGTGCCAGCACTATAGAGCCCCGGGGGGCCCAGTACTTC.

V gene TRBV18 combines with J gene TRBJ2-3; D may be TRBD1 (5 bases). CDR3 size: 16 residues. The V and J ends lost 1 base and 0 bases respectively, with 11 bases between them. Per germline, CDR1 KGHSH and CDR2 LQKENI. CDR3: CASSPRSGLSTDTQYF. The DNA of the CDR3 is TGTGCCAGCTCACCACGCTCAGGGCTTAGCACAGATACGCAGTATTTT.

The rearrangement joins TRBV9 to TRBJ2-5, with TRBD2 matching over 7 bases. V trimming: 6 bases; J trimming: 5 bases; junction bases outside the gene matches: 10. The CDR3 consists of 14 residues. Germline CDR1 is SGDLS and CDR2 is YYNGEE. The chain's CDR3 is CASTVNAGVETQYF. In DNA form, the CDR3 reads TGTGCCAGCACCGTTAATGCGGGAGTTGAGACCCAGTACTTC.

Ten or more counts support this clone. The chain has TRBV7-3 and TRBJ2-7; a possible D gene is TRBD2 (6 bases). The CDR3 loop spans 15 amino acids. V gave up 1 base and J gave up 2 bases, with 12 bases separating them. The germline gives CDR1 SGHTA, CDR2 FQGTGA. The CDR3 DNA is TGTGCCAGCAGCTTAAGTCCTAGCGAGGCCTACGAGCAGTACTTC. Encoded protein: CASSLSPSEAYEQYF. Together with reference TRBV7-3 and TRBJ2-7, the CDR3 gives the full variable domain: GAGVSQTPSNKVTEKGKYVELRCDPISGHTALYWYRQSLGQGPEFLIYFQGTGAADDSGLPNDRFFAVRPEGSVSTLKIQRTERGDSAVYLCASSLSPSEAYEQYFGPGTRLTVT.

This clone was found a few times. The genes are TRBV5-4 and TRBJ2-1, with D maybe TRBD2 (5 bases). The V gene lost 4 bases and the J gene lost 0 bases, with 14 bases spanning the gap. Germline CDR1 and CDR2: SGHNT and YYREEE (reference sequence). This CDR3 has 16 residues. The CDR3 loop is CASSEGSRTSYNEQFF. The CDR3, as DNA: TGTGCCAGCAGCGAGGGCAGCCGAACCTCCTACAATGAGCAGTTCTTC.